The 14 T cell receptor beta chains listed next were all sequenced from one sample in a study of CD8+ T cells in alopecia areata. Specified treatment: oral pan-JAK inhibitor, 5-10 mg twice daily. Sequencing relied on a cDNA template that was reverse transcribed from extracted RNA. Profiled with immunoSEQ multiplex PCR; TCRdb holds only in-frame clones, not every one. The sample comprises hundreds of thousands of clones, 60% of which are singletons, and about 0.88% rests with the top ten. The sample consisted of CD4+ T cells sorted from blood, taken at week 52, from a patient treated with tofacitinib. Receptors originate from a human donor with alopecia areata.

This clone was counted only a few times. The J gene is TRBJ2-4, the V gene TRBV7-9, with TRBD1 as a possible D gene (5 bases). Germline CDR1 is SEHNR and CDR2 is FQNEAQ (reference sequence). Trimming stripped 4 bases from V and 3 bases from J, with 13 bases between. The CDR3 length is 15 residues. This CDR3 is CASSYMDTLKNIQYF. For the CDR3, the DNA is TGTGCCAGCAGCTATATGGACACCCTCAAAAACATTCAGTACTTC.

There are a few counts of this clone. This chain links TRBV19 with TRBJ1-1; weak D call: TRBD1 (5 bases). This CDR3 has 16 residues. Germline CDR1 and CDR2: LNHDA and SQIVND (reference sequence). V lost 3 bases and J lost 3, with 17 bases in between. Here the CDR3 DNA reads TGTGCCAGTAGTATCGGGCAGGGAAGGGGTTACACTGAAGCTTTCTTT. Translation: CASSIGQGRGYTEAFF.

This chain links TRBV5-1 with TRBJ2-1; no firm D call. The CDR3 consists of 13 residues. Per the germline V gene, CDR1 is SGHRS and CDR2 is YFSETQ. The ends were cut back, 3 bases at V and 7 bases at J, with 11 bases in the middle. CDR3 DNA: TGCGCCAGCAGCTCCCTAGAGGCGAATGAGCAGTTCTTC. Translation gives CASSSLEANEQFF.

The J gene is TRBJ1-6, the V gene TRBV27, with D uncertain. CDR3 length: 15 residues. The V and J ends lost 6 bases and 0 bases respectively, with 9 bases between them. The V gene's germline CDR1 is MNHEY and CDR2 SMNVEV (reference sequence). CDR3 coding DNA: TGTGCCAGCAGAGGGATAAGCTCCTATAATTCACCCCTCCACTTT. Its translation: CASRGISSYNSPLHF.

V gene TRBV6-5 combines with J gene TRBJ1-5; no clear D gene. V lost 0 bases and J lost 7, with 7 bases in between. CDR1 is MNHEY and CDR2 is SVGAGI in the germline V gene. The CDR3 extends over 13 amino acids. The CDR3 loop reads CASSYSSRQPQHF. As DNA, the CDR3 is TGTGCCAGCAGTTACTCGTCACGACAGCCCCAGCATTTT.

V usage is TRBV5-4 and J usage is TRBJ2-7; D is undetermined. V was clipped by 5 bases and J by 6 bases, with 15 bases between them. CDR1 and CDR2 (germline): SGHNT, YYREEE (reference sequence). The CDR3 has 13 amino acids. CDR3 sequence (DNA): TGTGCCAGCAGGCTTACGACTGCGTCCGAGCAGTACTTC. It specifies CASRLTTASEQYF.

The V gene is TRBV7-2, the J gene TRBJ1-2; D may be TRBD1 (5 bases). Germline values: CDR1 SGHTA, CDR2 FQGNSA. Trimming cost V 3 bases and J 0 bases, with 5 bases left between them. The CDR3 covers 13 residues. In DNA form, the CDR3 reads TGTGCCAGCAGCTTGGACACTAACTATGGCTACACCTTC. Translating it yields CASSLDTNYGYTF. The full variable domain, rest sourced from reference TRBV7-2 and TRBJ1-2, is GAGVSQSPSNKVTEKGKDVELRCDPISGHTALYWYRQSLGQGLEFLIYFQGNSAPDKSGLPSDRFSAERTGGSVSTLTIQRTQQEDSAVYLCASSLDTNYGYTFGSGTRLTVV.

This clone was detected a few times. CDR3 DNA sequence: TGCAGCGTTGTCTCCCCCAGCTCTGGAAACACCATATATTTT. Encoded protein: CSVVSPSSGNTIYF. The V gene is TRBV29-1, the J gene TRBJ1-3; the D is unclear. V lost 4 bases and J 0 bases, leaving 10 bases between the germline ends. Germline-derived CDR1 and CDR2 are SQVTM and ANQGSEA. The CDR3 runs to 14 residues.

V usage is TRBV2 and J usage is TRBJ2-7; TRBD1 agrees at 10 bases. The CDR3 is 14 amino acids. V was clipped by 6 bases and J by 5 bases; unmatched bases: 7. The germline CDR1 and CDR2 sequences are SNHLY and FYNNEI. The CDR3 loop reads CASRADRGFHEQYF. CDR3 bases: TGTGCCAGCAGAGCGGACAGGGGGTTCCACGAGCAGTACTTC.

The chain carries TRBV30 and TRBJ1-2; D may be TRBD1 (5 bases). The CDR3 is 14 amino acids. Germline lookup yields CDR1 GTSNPN and CDR2 SVGIG (reference sequence). Trimming removed 0 bases at V and 4 bases at J, with 12 bases between. CDR3 sequence reads: CAWSVRRDFYGYTF. The CDR3, as DNA: TGTGCCTGGAGTGTACGGAGGGACTTCTATGGCTACACCTTC.

The table lists this clone with a few counts. CDR3 residues: CASSLGTGDIQYF. DNA of the CDR3: TGTGCCAGCAGCCTTGGGACTGGAGACATTCAGTACTTC. J is TRBJ2-4 and V is TRBV7-9; tentative D call: TRBD2 (6 bases). The length of the CDR3 is 13 residues. CDR1 and CDR2 (germline): SEHNR, FQNEAQ (reference sequence). With 5 bases removed from V and 8 bases from J, the gap between germline ends came to 13 bases.

This clone occurred a few times. V gene TRBV10-3 combines with J gene TRBJ1-2, with TRBD1 matching 8 bases. CDR3 length equals 11 residues. Germline values: CDR1 ENHRY, CDR2 SYGVKD. The V segment lost 8 bases and the J segment 8 bases; nucleotides outside the gene matches: 4. In nucleotides, the CDR3 is TGTGCCATCTCGACAGGGGTCGGCTACACCTTC. Protein product: CAISTGVGYTF.

The chain joins TRBV2 to TRBJ2-3; no definite D call. V was trimmed by 3 bases and J by 1 base, leaving 11 bases between them. The CDR3 has 15 residues. Germline CDR1 SNHLY, CDR2 FYNNEI. CDR3 sequence reads: CASSDTPLGTDTQYF. In nucleotides, the CDR3 is TGTGCCAGCAGTGATACGCCGCTGGGCACAGATACGCAGTATTTT.

The rearrangement joins TRBV4-3 to TRBJ2-2, with 10 bases aligning to TRBD2. Trimming removed 1 base from V and 4 bases from J; junction bases left unmatched: 6. The CDR3 spans 17 residues. Looked up from germline, CDR1 is LGHNA and CDR2 is YSLEER. The CDR3 coding sequence is TGCGCCAGCAGCCAAGGAAGCGGGGGGGCGGCCACCGGGGAGCTGTTTTTT. This translates into CASSQGSGGAATGELFF.